The 16 T cell receptor beta chains below come from one sample, sequenced in a study of T cell clonality in common variable immunodeficiency. The table came from immunoSEQ multiplex PCR; TCRdb's copy has only in-frame clones and leaves some out. The sample has 40,000 to 50,000 clones, none seen only once; the top ten hold about 10%. The material sequenced was peripheral blood mononuclear cells. The receptors derive from a person between 18 and 75 years old in good health.

This clone was counted many times. The read comes to an end 3 residues before the CDR3 does, leaving the germline J gene to fill in the end. This sequence joins TRBV20-1 and TRBJ2-2; possibly TRBD1 for D (5 bases). Trimming pared 0 bases from V and 6 bases from J, leaving 11 bases between. This CDR3 has 14 amino acids. Germline V gene sequence: CDR1 DFQATT, CDR2 SNEGSKA (reference sequence). The covered CDR3 bases are TGCAGTGCTAGAGATTGGGGCCTTGCCGGGGAG. Translated: CSARDWGLAGE. The complete CDR3 sequence is CSARDWGLAGELFF.

This clone was counted ten times or more. A junction boundary mismatches the germline segment, possibly from a read error. Coverage ceases 3 residues before the CDR3 finishes, and the germline J gene fills in the end. The rearrangement uses TRBV20-1 and TRBJ1-1, with TRBD1 matching over 9 bases. From germline, CDR1 is DFQATT and CDR2 SNEGSKA (reference sequence). The CDR3 has 11 residues. The CDR3 loop is CTIWTGAEAFF. CDR3 bases read: TGTACCATATGGACAGGGGCTGAA.

This clone occurred many times. Read coverage stops 3 residues before the CDR3 terminus; the germline J gene supplies the remainder. The J gene is TRBJ1-1, the V gene TRBV7-3; the D is unclear. CDR1 and CDR2 from the germline V gene are SGHTA and FQGTGA. The length of the CDR3 is 14 residues. Partial CDR3 DNA: TGTGCCAGCAGCTTAACGACTTTAAGCCCCGAA. Protein: CASSLTTLSPE. The whole CDR3 region reads CASSLTTLSPEAFF.

This clone was counted many times. The CDR3 end lies 3 residues beyond the end of the read and is filled in from the germline J gene. The V call is TRBV14, the J call TRBJ1-2; 10 nucleotides align to TRBD1. V was clipped by 2 bases and J by 7 bases; unmatched bases: 10. Germline V gene data show CDR1 as SGHDN and CDR2 as FVKESK. The CDR3 extends over 16 amino acids. CDR3 in amino acids: CASSQHQTGGRGGYTF. Incomplete CDR3 DNA: TGTGCCAGCAGCCAACACCAGACAGGGGGCCGGGGTGGC. The variable domain in full, with the rest retrieved from reference TRBV14 and TRBJ1-2, is EAGVTQFPSHSVIEKGQTVTLRCDPISGHDNLYWYRRVMGKEIKFLLHFVKESKQDESGMPNNRFLAERTGGTYSTLKVQPAELEDSGVYFCASSQHQTGGRGGYTFGSGTRLTVV.

Many counts were recorded for this clone. The CDR3 is cut off 3 residues early in the read; its end comes from the germline J gene. The chain has TRBV2 and TRBJ1-1; 11 bases align to TRBD1. The CDR3 runs 15 residues. V lost 7 bases to trimming and J lost 1 base; unmatched junction nucleotides: 5. Germline V gene lookup returns CDR1 SNHLY and CDR2 FYNNEI. The CDR3 DNA, read in part, is TGTGCCAGCAACGGACAGGGGGCCTCGAACACTGAA. It is translated as CASNGQGASNTE. The CDR3 reads in full as CASNGQGASNTEAFF.

On this clone itself: With the read ending 3 residues before the CDR3 end, the germline J gene is used to fill in that end. The V call is TRBV5-1, the J call TRBJ1-2, with D perhaps TRBD1 (6 bases). The ends were cut back, 7 bases at V and 6 bases at J, with 19 bases in the middle. The CDR3 covers 14 residues. Germline assignment: CDR1 SGHRS and CDR2 YFSETQ. CDR3 DNA, as far as it was read: TGCGCCAGCGGCACAAACGCCCCAGGGGATGGC. Translated: CASGTNAPGDG. The CDR3 as a whole reads CASGTNAPGDGYTF.

This clone was seen repeatedly, ten times or more. The CDR3 extends 3 residues past the end of the read, so its final part is completed from the germline J gene. Other nucleotide sequences in the sample specify the same CDR3. The J gene is TRBJ2-3, the V gene TRBV20-1; 9 nucleotides agree with TRBD1. The junction had 7 bases not matched to a gene; V was cut back by 6 bases and J by 0 bases. From germline, CDR1 is DFQATT and CDR2 SNEGSKA (reference sequence). The CDR3 extends over 15 amino acids. CDR3 DNA (partial): TGCAGTGCACGGGACAGGGTAATCAGCACAGATACG. Encoded protein: CSARDRVISTDT. Given in full, the CDR3 is CSARDRVISTDTQYF.

This clone was seen many times. The DNA ends 3 residues before the CDR3 does, and the rest of the CDR3 is filled in from the germline J gene. This chain joins TRBV4-1 and TRBJ1-2; 7 bases match TRBD1. From germline, CDR1 is MGHRA and CDR2 YSYEKL. CDR3 length equals 15 residues. V dropped 1 base and J dropped 7; count of bases not matched to a gene: 9. The CDR3 reads CASSQGPLGGVGYTF. Incomplete CDR3 DNA: TGCGCCAGCAGCCAAGGCCCATTAGGGGGCGTTGGC.

This clone was counted ten times or more. The read finishes 3 residues shy of the CDR3 end, and the germline J gene is used to complete it. This chain connects TRBV6-1 to TRBJ1-5, with D maybe TRBD1 (5 bases). V was clipped by 2 bases and J by 0 bases, with 14 bases between them. Germline V gene lookup returns CDR1 MNHNS and CDR2 SASEGT. This CDR3 is built from 17 residues. This CDR3 is CASSEREEGYSNQPQHF. The sequenced CDR3 bases are TGTGCCAGCAGTGAAAGAGAGGAGGGGTATAGCAATCAGCCC.

Of note for this clone: The read terminates 3 residues ahead of where the CDR3 ends, so the germline J gene completes it. The chain uses TRBV5-1 and TRBJ2-7, with 11 nucleotides matching TRBD1. CDR3 size: 13 residues. Germline V gene data show CDR1 as SGHRS and CDR2 as YFSETQ. The junction had 2 bases not matched to a gene; V was cut back by 3 bases and J by 6 bases. CDR3 protein: CASSSDRGREQYF. The part of the CDR3 DNA that was read is TGCGCCAGCAGCTCGGACAGGGGGCGCGAG.

This clone has at least ten counts. The CDR3 is cut off 3 residues early in the read; its end comes from the germline J gene. The rearrangement uses TRBV10-3 and TRBJ2-7, with 9 bases aligning to TRBD1. From germline, CDR1 is ENHRY and CDR2 SYGVKD. Unmatched junction bases numbered 5, after V lost 6 bases and J lost 2 bases. The length of the CDR3 is 14 residues. The sequenced part of the CDR3 DNA is TGTGCCATCAGGGCCGGACAGGGGACCTACGAG. Translating gives CAIRAGQGTYE. The full CDR3 reads CAIRAGQGTYEQYF.

This clone was seen repeatedly, ten times or more. The CDR3 is cut off 3 residues early in the read; its end comes from the germline J gene. V and J are TRBV5-4 and TRBJ1-2; 11 nucleotides match TRBD1. From germline, CDR1 is SGHNT and CDR2 YYREEE (reference sequence). Trimming cost V 4 bases and J 2 bases; bases outside gene matches: 7. The CDR3 loop spans 16 amino acids. The part of the CDR3 DNA that was read is TGTGCCAGCAGCGACCGGGACAGGGGGACCAACTATGGC. Its translation: CASSDRDRGTNYG. The CDR3 as a whole reads CASSDRDRGTNYGYTF.

This clone was picked up many times. The CDR3 goes on 3 residues after the read ends, and that part is filled in from the germline J gene. The chain has TRBV7-2 and TRBJ1-6, with D unclear. CDR1 is SGHTA, CDR2 FQGNSA, per germline. V was pared by 6 bases and J by 6 bases, with 15 bases between. CDR3 length: 15 residues. The part of the CDR3 DNA that was read is TGTGCCAGCAGTTTACGGGTTCTGACTAATTCACCC. Amino acids: CASSLRVLTNSP. The complete CDR3 sequence is CASSLRVLTNSPLHF.

This clone was detected many times. Read coverage stops 3 residues before the CDR3 terminus; the germline J gene supplies the remainder. This sequence joins TRBV5-1 and TRBJ1-1; the D is unclear. The germline V gene encodes CDR1 SGHRS and CDR2 YFSETQ. V was cut by 3 bases and J by 4 bases, with 13 bases left in between. The CDR3 has 14 residues. The part of the CDR3 DNA that was read is TGCGCCAGCAGCTCCGGTCGAACCCGCACTGAA. Translated, it gives CASSSGRTRTE. The complete CDR3 reads CASSSGRTRTEAFF.

A note on this clone: The CDR3 extends 3 residues past the end of the read, so its final part is completed from the germline J gene. J is TRBJ1-5 and V is TRBV6-2 or TRBV6-3; a possible D gene is TRBD1 (5 bases). V lost 4 bases and J lost 7, with 14 bases in between. CDR1 MNHEY and CDR2 SVGEGT come from the germline V gene. CDR3 length equals 14 residues. The CDR3 region is CASSWLGQGQPQHF. The sequenced part of the CDR3 DNA is TGTGCCAGCAGTTGGTTGGGCCAGGGACAGCCC.

This clone was seen at least ten times. Read sequence stops 3 residues before the CDR3 end, and the germline J gene provides the missing end. The V call is TRBV6-1, the J call TRBJ2-3; TRBD1 matches at 10 bases. The CDR3 totals 16 residues. Trimming cost V 1 base and J 4 bases; bases outside gene matches: 5. Germline assignment: CDR1 MNHNS and CDR2 SASEGT. CDR3 DNA, as far as it was read: TGTGCCAGCAGTGAAGATATAGGACAGGGGGCAGATACG. This codes for CASSEDIGQGADT. The whole CDR3 protein is CASSEDIGQGADTQYF.